This is a list of T cell receptor beta chains from one sample in a study of blood T cell repertoires in COVID-19. Using immunoSEQ multiplex PCR, the repertoire was profiled, and TCRdb retains in-frame clones only, with some absent. The data show some 200,000 clones, approximately 81% seen once. Sequenced sample: peripheral blood. All receptors come from an elderly woman with acute or convalescent COVID-19. CDR3s include the opening cysteine and the closing phenylalanine or tryptophan. A D gene is named only where the DNA matches it firmly. Not every row has a clone size; where given, it reads once, few, many or a size class.

TGTGCCAGCAGCTTCCCTATGGCTGAAGCTTTCTTT	CASSFPMAEAFF	TRBJ1-1	NA	TRBV7-6	NA
TGTGCCAGTAAACTAGCGGGGACCTACGAGCAGTACTTC	CASKLAGTYEQYF	TRBJ2-7	NA	TRBV19	TRBD2
TGTGCCAGCAGCCAAGCCTACGGGACAGGGTTTGGCTACACCTTC	CASSQAYGTGFGYTF	TRBJ1-2	once	TRBV3-1/TRBV3-2	TRBD1
TGTGCCAGCAGCTTATATACGGGGAGCATGAACACTGAAGCTTTCTTT	CASSLYTGSMNTEAFF	TRBJ1-1	NA	TRBV7-9	NA
TGCGCCAGCAGCCCCTGGGTGGGGACAGGGAATTACGAGCAGTACTTC	CASSPWVGTGNYEQYF	TRBJ2-7	NA	TRBV5-1	TRBD1
TGCAGCGTTGAGTCCTGGAACACTGAAGCTTTCTTT	CSVESWNTEAFF	TRBJ1-1	NA	TRBV29-1	NA
TGTGCCAGCTCACCTCAGGGGGCCCAAGAGACCCAGTACTTC	CASSPQGAQETQYF	TRBJ2-5	NA	TRBV18	TRBD1
TGTGCCAGTAGTTTCCCGACAGGGGGGACGACTGAAGCTTTCTTT	CASSFPTGGTTEAFF	TRBJ1-1	once	TRBV19	TRBD1
TGTGCCAGCAGTTCGGGCAGACCCAGGGCACCCCTCCACTTT	CASSSGRPRAPLHF	TRBJ1-6	NA	TRBV27	NA
TGCGCCAGCAGCCAAGATCGGGACAGGGGGCGGAGTGGAAACACCATATATTTT	CASSQDRDRGRSGNTIYF	TRBJ1-3	NA	TRBV4-1	TRBD1
TGTGCCAGCAGTTATGCGGGTGAAAAACTGTTTTTT	CASSYAGEKLFF	TRBJ1-4	NA	TRBV6-6	NA
TGTGCCAGCAGTTACGGCGCAGCGGGGACCCGGAATGAGCAGTTCTTC	CASSYGAAGTRNEQFF	TRBJ2-1	NA	TRBV28	TRBD2
TGCGCCAGCAGCATCCAGCGGGACCCGGGCGGGGAGACCCAGTACTTC	CASSIQRDPGGETQYF	TRBJ2-5	NA	TRBV5-1	TRBD2
TGTGCCAGCAGCCAAGACCCTGGACAGGGTATGAATGAGCAGTTCTTC	CASSQDPGQGMNEQFF	TRBJ2-1	NA	TRBV14	TRBD1
TGTGCCAGCAGTGACTCGGGAGGCAATCAGCCCCAGCATTTT	CASSDSGGNQPQHF	TRBJ1-5	NA	TRBV2	NA
TGTGCCAGCAGCGTGAGTCGGACCGGGGAGCTGTTTTTT	CASSVSRTGELFF	TRBJ2-2	once	TRBV9	NA
TGTGCCAGCAGCCACCCTCGGAGCAGGGTGGCAGATACGCAGTATTTT	CASSHPRSRVADTQYF	TRBJ2-3	NA	TRBV7-9	NA
TGTGCCAGCAGCTTAGGAGCCCGCTGGGGGGACGGGGAGCTGTTTTTT	CASSLGARWGDGELFF	TRBJ2-2	NA	TRBV11-3	NA
TGTGCCAGCAGTGATCCGGGAGGGCCCGATGAGCAGTTCTTC	CASSDPGGPDEQFF	TRBJ2-1	NA	TRBV25-1	TRBD2
TGCGCCAGCAGCCAGACAGGGCCCACAGATATGCAGTATTTT	CASSQTGPTDMQYF	TRBJ2-3	NA	TRBV4-1	TRBD1
TGTGCCAGCTCTACAGGGGGGGCAAACACCGGGGAGCTGTTTTTT	CASSTGGANTGELFF	TRBJ2-2	NA	TRBV7-9	NA
TGTGCCTGGAGCGTTCTAGCGGGAGTCGGGGAGACCCAGTACTTC	CAWSVLAGVGETQYF	TRBJ2-5	NA	TRBV30	TRBD2
TGTGCCAGCAGAATAGCGGGGGGGCCAGATACGCAGTATTTT	CASRIAGGPDTQYF	TRBJ2-3	NA	TRBV5-4	TRBD2
TGTGCCAGCAGCTTGAGACAGCTTAGCACTGAAGCTTTCTTT	CASSLRQLSTEAFF	TRBJ1-1	NA	TRBV6-5	NA
TGTGCCAGCAGTTTCCGGGGAACTGGAAACACCATATATTTT	CASSFRGTGNTIYF	TRBJ1-3	NA	TRBV28	NA
TGTGCCAGCAGTCCCCCAGGAGGGAGCCAAGAGACCCAGTACTTC	CASSPPGGSQETQYF	TRBJ2-5	NA	TRBV11-3	NA
TGTGCCAGCAGTTCCCCGTCCGGCGGGGGTGGGTACTTC	CASSSPSGGGGYF	TRBJ2-7	NA	TRBV28	TRBD2
TGCGCCAGCAGTGAAGGGGGACCCAAAGAGACCCAGTACTTC	CASSEGGPKETQYF	TRBJ2-5	NA	TRBV10-1	NA
TGTGCCAGCAGTTACTCACTAGCCCCCACAGATACGCAGTATTTT	CASSYSLAPTDTQYF	TRBJ2-3	NA	TRBV6-5	NA
TGTGCCGGCCTAGAGCCCGGGACAGGGGACTATGGCTACACCTTC	CAGLEPGTGDYGYTF	TRBJ1-2	once	TRBV2	TRBD1
TGTGCCAGCAGTGATAGCCCCGGGGAGCTGTTTTTT	CASSDSPGELFF	TRBJ2-2	NA	TRBV6-4	NA
TGTGCCAGCAGCAGGGGGGGGCCCCACCAAGAGACCCAGTACTTC	CASSRGGPHQETQYF	TRBJ2-5	NA	TRBV7-6	NA
TGTGCCAGCAGCGGGCCGGGAGGTGGAAAACTGTTTTTT	CASSGPGGGKLFF	TRBJ1-4	NA	TRBV5-4	NA
TGTGCCACCAGAACTACAGGGGGCCGAGAGCAGTTCTTC	CATRTTGGREQFF	TRBJ2-1	NA	TRBV24-1	TRBD1
TGTGCCAGCACCCGAGGAGGGGGGGGCGCGGTCGGGGAGCTGTTTTTT	CASTRGGGGAVGELFF	TRBJ2-2	NA	TRBV9	NA
TGTGCCAGCAGTTTATTGGCACAGGGGGATTCACCCCTCCACTTT	CASSLLAQGDSPLHF	TRBJ1-6	few	TRBV28	TRBD1
TGTGCCAGCAGCCCAACCAGGGGACAGGGGAGTCAGCCCCAGCATTTT	CASSPTRGQGSQPQHF	TRBJ1-5	many	TRBV16	TRBD1
TGTGCCAGCAGCGCCGGGACAGGGCTCGGAAACACTGAAGCTTTCTTT	CASSAGTGLGNTEAFF	TRBJ1-1	NA	TRBV2	TRBD1
TGCGCCAGCAGCCCCGAGTTGCGGGGGACAGATACGCAGTATTTT	CASSPELRGTDTQYF	TRBJ2-3	NA	TRBV4-3	TRBD2
TGTGCCTGGAGTCAACCCCGGACTAGCGGGACCTACGAGCAGTACTTC	CAWSQPRTSGTYEQYF	TRBJ2-7	NA	TRBV30	TRBD2
TGTGCCAGCAAAGGGGGAGCAGGGACAGATACGCAGTATTTT	CASKGGAGTDTQYF	TRBJ2-3	NA	TRBV2	NA
TGCAGTGCTAGTCTGTTTAACACTGAAGCTTTCTTT	CSASLFNTEAFF	TRBJ1-1	NA	TRBV20-1	NA
TGCGCCAGCAGCTTGGCCATTGGTGGAGGGGAGCAGTACTTC	CASSLAIGGGEQYF	TRBJ2-7	NA	TRBV5-1	NA
TGTGCCAGCAGCCTGGGGACAGGAGAGACCCAGTACTTC	CASSLGTGETQYF	TRBJ2-5	once	TRBV11-3	TRBD1
TGTGCCAGCAGCTTCCCCGGGACAGGGGTCTCTGAAGCTTTCTTT	CASSFPGTGVSEAFF	TRBJ1-1	NA	TRBV6-6	TRBD1
TGCAGTGCTAGTAACAGCCTGGGCAATCAGCCCCAGCATTTT	CSASNSLGNQPQHF	TRBJ1-5	NA	TRBV20-1	NA
TGTGCCAGCAGTGAACTTCGGGGCACTGAAGCTTTCTTT	CASSELRGTEAFF	TRBJ1-1	NA	TRBV6-4	NA
TGTGCCAGCAGCCCCCCACTACAGGGGATACCCTCTGGAAACACCATATATTTT	CASSPPLQGIPSGNTIYF	TRBJ1-3	NA	TRBV9	TRBD1
TGTGCCAGCAGCCTGACCGGGACTAGCCCCTACGAGCAGTACTTC	CASSLTGTSPYEQYF	TRBJ2-7	NA	TRBV7-2	TRBD2
TGTGCCAGCAGCGAATTCCCAGGGGCAGTCTTTGACTACACCTTC	CASSEFPGAVFDYTF	TRBJ1-2	few	TRBV7-6	NA
TGTGCCAGCAGCCGGGACAGAAATGGCTACACCTTC	CASSRDRNGYTF	TRBJ1-2	NA	TRBV7-9	TRBD1
TGCAGCGTTGGTGCGTACGGGAAGGATACTGAAGCTTTCTTT	CSVGAYGKDTEAFF	TRBJ1-1	NA	TRBV29-1	NA
TGCGCCAGCGCAACAGGGGTTGGGGAGACCCAGTACTTC	CASATGVGETQYF	TRBJ2-5	NA	TRBV5-1	TRBD1
TGTGCCAGTAGTATATACTTTGCGTACGGGACTAGCGGGAGACGATCCTACGAGCAGTACTTC	CASSIYFAYGTSGRRSYEQYF	TRBJ2-7	once	TRBV19	TRBD2
TGTGCCAGTAGTCCTCAGGGATTCGCCTACGAGCAGTACTTC	CASSPQGFAYEQYF	TRBJ2-7	NA	TRBV19	NA
TGTGCCAGCAGTCTGTGGACAGGGGCGGCCACTGAAGCTTTCTTT	CASSLWTGAATEAFF	TRBJ1-1	NA	TRBV27	TRBD1
TGTGCCAGCAGCCGATCTCACAGGACGGACACTGAAGCTTTCTTT	CASSRSHRTDTEAFF	TRBJ1-1	NA	TRBV7-9	NA
TGTGCCAGCAGTGAACGAGGGAGGGAGGGTGAGCAGTTCTTC	CASSERGREGEQFF	TRBJ2-1	NA	TRBV2	TRBD2
TGTGCCACCACCCAGGCGGGACAGCTAGCGGGAGGGCCCAATGAGCAGTTCTTC	CATTQAGQLAGGPNEQFF	TRBJ2-1	NA	TRBV15	TRBD2
TGTGCCAGCATAAAGGGACAGGACGGAAACACCATATATTTT	CASIKGQDGNTIYF	TRBJ1-3	NA	TRBV2	TRBD1